This T cell receptor beta chain appears in the sequencing data of a study of T cell responses to AZD1222 COVID-19 vaccine. The germline gives CDR1 SNHLY, CDR2 FYNNEI. V gave up 9 bases and J gave up 5 bases; unmatched junction bases: 16. CDR3 size: 17 residues. TCRdb's copy holds only in-frame clones and misses some; the assay was immunoSEQ multiplex PCR. Here the sample spans over 110,000 clones, about 90% being singletons. Here the sequenced sample was peripheral blood, taken 28 days after the second AZD1222 dose. This TCR came from an adult who received the AZD1222 COVID-19 vaccine. The chain employs TRBV2 and TRBJ1-2; 12 bases fit TRBD1. The CDR3 here is CARQSGTGGASRYGYTF. The CDR3 nucleotides read TGTGCCAGACAATCCGGGACAGGGGGCGCAAGTCGGTATGGCTACACCTTC.